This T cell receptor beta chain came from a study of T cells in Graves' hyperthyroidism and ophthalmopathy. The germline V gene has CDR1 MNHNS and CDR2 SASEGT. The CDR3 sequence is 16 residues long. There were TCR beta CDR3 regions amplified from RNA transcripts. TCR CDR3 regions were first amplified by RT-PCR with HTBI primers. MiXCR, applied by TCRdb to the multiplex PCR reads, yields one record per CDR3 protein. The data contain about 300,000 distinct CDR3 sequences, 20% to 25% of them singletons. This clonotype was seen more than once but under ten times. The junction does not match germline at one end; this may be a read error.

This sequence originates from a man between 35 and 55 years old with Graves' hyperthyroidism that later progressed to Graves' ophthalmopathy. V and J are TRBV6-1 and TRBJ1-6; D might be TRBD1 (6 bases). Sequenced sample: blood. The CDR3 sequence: CASRRGSGQNNSPPHF. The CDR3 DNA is TGTGCCAGCAGGAGGGGGTCAGGACAGAATAATTCACCCCCCCACTTT.